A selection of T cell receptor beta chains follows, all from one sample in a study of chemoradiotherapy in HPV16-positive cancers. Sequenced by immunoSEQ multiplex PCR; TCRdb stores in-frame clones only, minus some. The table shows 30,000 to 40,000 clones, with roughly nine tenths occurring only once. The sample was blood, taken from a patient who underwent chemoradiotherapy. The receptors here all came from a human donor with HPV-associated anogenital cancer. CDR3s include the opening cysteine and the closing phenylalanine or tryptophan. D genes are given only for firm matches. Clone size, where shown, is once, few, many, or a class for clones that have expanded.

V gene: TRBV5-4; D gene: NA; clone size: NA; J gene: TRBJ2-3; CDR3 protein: CASSLEQTTDTQYF; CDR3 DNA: TGTGCCAGCAGCTTGGAACAGACCACAGATACGCAGTATTTT
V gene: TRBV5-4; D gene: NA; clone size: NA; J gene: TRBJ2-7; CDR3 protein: CASSLEGYEQYF; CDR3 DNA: TGTGCCAGCAGCTTGGAAGGCTACGAGCAGTACTTC
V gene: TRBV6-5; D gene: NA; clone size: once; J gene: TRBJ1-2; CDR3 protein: CASSSQDGYTF; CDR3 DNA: TGTGCCAGCAGTTCCCAGGATGGCTACACCTTC
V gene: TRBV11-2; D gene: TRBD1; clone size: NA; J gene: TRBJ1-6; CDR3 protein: CASSSRGRGNSPLHF; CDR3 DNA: TGTGCCAGCAGCTCTAGGGGGCGCGGTAATTCACCCCTCCACTTT
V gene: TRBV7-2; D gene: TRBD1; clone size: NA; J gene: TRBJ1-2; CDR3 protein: CASSLGTGGAGYGYTF; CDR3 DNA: TGTGCCAGCAGTTTAGGGACAGGGGGCGCCGGCTATGGCTACACCTTC
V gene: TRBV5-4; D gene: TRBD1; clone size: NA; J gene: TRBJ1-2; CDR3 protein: CASNYRGLDYGYTF; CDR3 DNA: TGTGCCAGCAACTACAGGGGGCTAGACTATGGCTACACCTTC
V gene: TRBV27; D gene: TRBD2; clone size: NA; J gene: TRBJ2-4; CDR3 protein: CASSRAAGGLENIQYF; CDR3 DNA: TGTGCCAGCAGCCGGGCAGCGGGAGGTCTCGAAAACATTCAGTACTTC
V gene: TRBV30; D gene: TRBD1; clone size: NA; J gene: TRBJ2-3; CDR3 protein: CAWRDRGSDTQYF; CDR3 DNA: TGTGCCTGGAGGGACAGGGGATCGGATACGCAGTATTTT
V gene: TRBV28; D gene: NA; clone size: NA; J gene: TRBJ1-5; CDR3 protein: CATIPGQINQPQHF; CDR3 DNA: TGTGCCACCATACCCGGGCAGATCAATCAGCCCCAGCATTTT
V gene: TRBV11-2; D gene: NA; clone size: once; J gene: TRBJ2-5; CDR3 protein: CASSLDKGDLGGTQYF; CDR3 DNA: TGTGCCAGCAGCTTAGATAAAGGTGACCTCGGGGGGACCCAGTACTTC
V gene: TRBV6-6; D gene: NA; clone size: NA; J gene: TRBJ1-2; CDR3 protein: CASSYSRTHYGYTF; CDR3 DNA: TGTGCCAGCAGTTACTCGCGGACACACTATGGCTACACCTTC
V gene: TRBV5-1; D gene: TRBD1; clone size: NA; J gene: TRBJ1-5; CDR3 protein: CASRPTGGSNQPQHF; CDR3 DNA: TGCGCCAGCAGGCCAACAGGGGGCTCCAATCAGCCCCAGCATTTT
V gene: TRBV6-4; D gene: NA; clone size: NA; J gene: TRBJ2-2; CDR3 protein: CASSHGRLDNTGELFF; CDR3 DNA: TGTGCCAGCAGCCACGGCCGCTTGGACAACACCGGGGAGCTGTTTTTT
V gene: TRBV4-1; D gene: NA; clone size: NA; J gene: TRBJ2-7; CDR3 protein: CASSQDGGPSEQYF; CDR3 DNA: TGCGCCAGCAGCCAAGACGGGGGCCCATCCGAGCAGTACTTC
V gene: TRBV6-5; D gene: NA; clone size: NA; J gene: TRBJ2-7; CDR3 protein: CASSYSRTEGSYEQYF; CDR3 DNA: TGTGCCAGCAGTTACTCGAGGACAGAGGGCTCCTACGAGCAGTACTTC
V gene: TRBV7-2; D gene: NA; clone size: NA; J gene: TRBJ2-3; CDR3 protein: CASSLAPTDTQYF; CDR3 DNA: TGTGCCAGCAGCTTAGCGCCCACAGATACGCAGTATTTT
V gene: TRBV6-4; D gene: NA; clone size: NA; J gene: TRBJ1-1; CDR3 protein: CASSADFGGTEAFF; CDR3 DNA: TGTGCCAGCAGTGCAGATTTTGGGGGCACTGAAGCTTTCTTT
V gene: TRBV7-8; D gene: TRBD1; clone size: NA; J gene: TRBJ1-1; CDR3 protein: CASSLAQGAWTEAFF; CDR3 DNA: TGTGCCAGCAGCTTAGCTCAGGGGGCGTGGACTGAAGCTTTCTTT
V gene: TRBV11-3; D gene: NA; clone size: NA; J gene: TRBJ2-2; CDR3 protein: CASSLALYRIAHLNTGELFF; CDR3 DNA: TGTGCCAGCAGCTTAGCCCTCTACAGGATAGCCCACCTCAACACCGGGGAGCTGTTTTTT
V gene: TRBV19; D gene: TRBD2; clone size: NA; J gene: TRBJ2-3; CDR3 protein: CASSIEGLAGLDTQYF; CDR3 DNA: TGTGCCAGTAGTATAGAGGGACTAGCGGGCCTAGATACGCAGTATTTT
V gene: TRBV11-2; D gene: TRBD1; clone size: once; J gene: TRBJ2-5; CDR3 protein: CASSPRDRGRVGREETQYF; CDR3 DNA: TGTGCCAGCAGCCCCCGGGACAGGGGAAGGGTGGGTAGAGAAGAGACCCAGTACTTC
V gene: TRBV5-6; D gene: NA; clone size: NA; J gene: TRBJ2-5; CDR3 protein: CASSRVRGQETQYF; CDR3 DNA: TGTGCCAGCAGCCGGGTGCGGGGCCAAGAGACCCAGTACTTC
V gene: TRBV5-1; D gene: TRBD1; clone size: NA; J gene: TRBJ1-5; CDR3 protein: CASSLEGQGTPQHF; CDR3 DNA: TGCGCCAGCAGCTTGGAGGGACAGGGTACGCCCCAGCATTTT
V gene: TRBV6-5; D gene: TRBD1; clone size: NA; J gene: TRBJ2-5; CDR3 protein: CASSLGQGAETQYF; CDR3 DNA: TGTGCCAGCAGTTTGGGACAGGGGGCAGAGACCCAGTACTTC
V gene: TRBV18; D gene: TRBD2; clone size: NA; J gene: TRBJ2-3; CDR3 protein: CASSPAGGLADTQYF; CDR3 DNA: TGTGCCAGCTCACCGGCGGGAGGATTGGCAGATACGCAGTATTTT
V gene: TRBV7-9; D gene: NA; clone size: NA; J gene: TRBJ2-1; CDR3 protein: CASSLLPALSSYNEQFF; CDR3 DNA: TGTGCCAGCAGCTTATTGCCGGCCTTGAGCTCCTACAATGAGCAGTTCTTC
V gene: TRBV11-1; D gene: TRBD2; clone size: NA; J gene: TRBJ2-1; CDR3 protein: CASSSTSESGHEQFF; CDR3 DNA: TGTGCCAGCAGCTCGACTAGCGAGTCGGGCCATGAGCAGTTCTTC
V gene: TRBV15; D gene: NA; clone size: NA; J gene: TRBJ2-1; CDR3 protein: CATSNLRDEQFF; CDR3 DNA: TGTGCCACCAGCAACCTGAGGGATGAGCAGTTCTTC
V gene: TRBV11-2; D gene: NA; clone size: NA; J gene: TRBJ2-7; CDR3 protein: CASSPQVGTYEQYF; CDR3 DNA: TGTGCCAGCAGCCCACAGGTGGGCACCTACGAGCAGTACTTC
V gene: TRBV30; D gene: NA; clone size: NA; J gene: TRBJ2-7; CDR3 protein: CAWGRRRSHSYEQYF; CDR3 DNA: TGTGCCTGGGGTCGGCGGAGGTCCCATTCCTACGAGCAGTACTTC
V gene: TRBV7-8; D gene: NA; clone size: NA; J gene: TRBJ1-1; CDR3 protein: CASSVQGVNTEAFF; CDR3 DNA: TGTGCCAGCAGCGTGCAGGGCGTGAACACTGAAGCTTTCTTT
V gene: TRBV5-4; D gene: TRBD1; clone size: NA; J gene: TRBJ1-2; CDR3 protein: CASNPNRGRGYTF; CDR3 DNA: TGTGCCAGCAACCCGAACAGGGGTCGAGGCTACACCTTC
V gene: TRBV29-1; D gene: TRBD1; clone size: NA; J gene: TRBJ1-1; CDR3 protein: CSVASPADRDTEAFF; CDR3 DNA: TGCAGCGTTGCCTCCCCCGCGGACAGGGACACTGAAGCTTTCTTT
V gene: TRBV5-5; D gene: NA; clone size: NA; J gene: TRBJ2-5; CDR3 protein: CASSDAGLEETQYF; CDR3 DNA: TGTGCCAGCAGCGATGCAGGGTTAGAAGAGACCCAGTACTTC
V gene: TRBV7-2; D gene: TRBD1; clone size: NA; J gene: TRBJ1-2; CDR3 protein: CASSLSPTGGASLGGYTF; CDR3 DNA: TGTGCCAGCAGCTTATCTCCGACAGGGGGCGCGTCTTTGGGTGGCTACACCTTC
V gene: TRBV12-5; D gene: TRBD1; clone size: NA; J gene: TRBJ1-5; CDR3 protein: CASGSPTGGASNQPQHF; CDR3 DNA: TGTGCTAGTGGTTCCCCCACAGGGGGGGCGAGCAATCAGCCCCAGCATTTT
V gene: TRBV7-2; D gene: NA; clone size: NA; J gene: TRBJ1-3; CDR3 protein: CASSLMGGSSGNTIYF; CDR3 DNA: TGTGCCAGCAGCTTAATGGGTGGAAGCTCTGGAAACACCATATATTTT
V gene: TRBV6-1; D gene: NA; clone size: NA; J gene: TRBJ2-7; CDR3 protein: CASRPGTPYEQYF; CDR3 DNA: TGTGCCAGCAGGCCTGGGACACCGTACGAGCAGTACTTC
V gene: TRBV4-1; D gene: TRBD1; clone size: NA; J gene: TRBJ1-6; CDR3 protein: CASSQVLTGGDNSPLHF; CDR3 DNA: TGCGCCAGCAGCCAAGTATTGACAGGGGGCGATAATTCACCCCTCCACTTT
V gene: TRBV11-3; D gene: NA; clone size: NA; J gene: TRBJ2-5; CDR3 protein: CASSLGRETQYF; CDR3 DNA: TGTGCCAGCAGCTTAGGGCGCGAGACCCAGTACTTC
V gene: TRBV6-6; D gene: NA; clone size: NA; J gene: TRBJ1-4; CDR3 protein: CASSYGQGNEKLFF; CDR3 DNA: TGTGCCAGCAGTTACGGTCAGGGAAATGAAAAACTGTTTTTT
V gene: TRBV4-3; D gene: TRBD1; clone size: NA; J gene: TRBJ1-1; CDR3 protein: CASSRDRVNTEAFF; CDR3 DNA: TGCGCCAGCAGCCGGGACAGGGTGAACACTGAAGCTTTCTTT
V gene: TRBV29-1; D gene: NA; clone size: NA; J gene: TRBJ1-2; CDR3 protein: CSAPARGQGYGYTF; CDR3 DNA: TGCAGCGCCCCCGCACGGGGTCAGGGGTATGGCTACACCTTC
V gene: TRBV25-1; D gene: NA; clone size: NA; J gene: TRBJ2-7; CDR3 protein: CASVRGAGTFTEQYF; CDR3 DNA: TGTGCCAGCGTCCGCGGCGCAGGGACTTTCACCGAGCAGTACTTC
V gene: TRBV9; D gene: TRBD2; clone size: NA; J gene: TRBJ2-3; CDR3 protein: CASSASSGMRVDTQYF; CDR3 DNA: TGTGCCAGCAGCGCCTCTAGCGGGATGCGTGTAGATACGCAGTATTTT
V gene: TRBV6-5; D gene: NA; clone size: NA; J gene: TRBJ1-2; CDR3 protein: CASMALYGYTF; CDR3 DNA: TGTGCCAGCATGGCATTGTATGGCTACACCTTC
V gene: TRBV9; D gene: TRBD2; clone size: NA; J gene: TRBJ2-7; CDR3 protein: CASSMGGAPYEQYF; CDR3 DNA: TGTGCCAGCAGCATGGGAGGGGCCCCCTACGAGCAGTACTTC
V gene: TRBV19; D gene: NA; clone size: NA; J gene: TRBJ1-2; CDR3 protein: CASSIDGAIYGYTF; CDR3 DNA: TGTGCCAGTAGTATTGACGGGGCAATCTATGGCTACACCTTC
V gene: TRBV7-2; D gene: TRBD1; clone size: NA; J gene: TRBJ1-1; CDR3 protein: CASSLDYVTGSGNTEAFF; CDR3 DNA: TGTGCCAGCAGCTTAGATTACGTGACAGGGAGCGGGAACACTGAAGCTTTCTTT
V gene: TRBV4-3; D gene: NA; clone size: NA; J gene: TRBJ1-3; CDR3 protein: CASSQAPQSSGNTIYF; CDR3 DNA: TGCGCCAGCAGCCAAGCTCCCCAGAGCTCTGGAAACACCATATATTTT
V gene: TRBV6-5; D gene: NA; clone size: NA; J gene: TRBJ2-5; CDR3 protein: CASKGPQETQYF; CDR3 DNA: TGTGCCAGCAAGGGGCCTCAAGAGACCCAGTACTTC
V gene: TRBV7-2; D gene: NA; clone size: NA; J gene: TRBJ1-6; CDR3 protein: CASRGNGNSPLHF; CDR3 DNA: TGTGCCAGCAGAGGTAACGGGAATTCACCCCTCCACTTT
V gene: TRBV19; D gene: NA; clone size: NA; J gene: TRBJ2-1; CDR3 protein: CASKAEIGNNEQFF; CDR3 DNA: TGTGCCAGTAAGGCTGAGATCGGGAACAATGAGCAGTTCTTC
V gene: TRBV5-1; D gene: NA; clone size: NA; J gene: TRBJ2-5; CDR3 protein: CASSPGQMKETQYF; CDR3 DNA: TGCGCCAGCAGCCCGGGACAAATGAAAGAGACCCAGTACTTC